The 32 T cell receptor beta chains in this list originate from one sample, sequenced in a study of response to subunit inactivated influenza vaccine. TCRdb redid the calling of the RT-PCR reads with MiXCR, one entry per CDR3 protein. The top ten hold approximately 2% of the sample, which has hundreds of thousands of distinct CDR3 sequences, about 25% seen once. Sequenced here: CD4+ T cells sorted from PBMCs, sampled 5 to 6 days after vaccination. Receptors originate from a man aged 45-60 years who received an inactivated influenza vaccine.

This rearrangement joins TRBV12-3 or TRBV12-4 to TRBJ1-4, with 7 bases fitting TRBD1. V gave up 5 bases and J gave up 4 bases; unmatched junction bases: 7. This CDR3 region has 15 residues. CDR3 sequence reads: CASSGNRGGNEKLFF. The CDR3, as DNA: TGTGCCAGCAGTGGCAACAGGGGCGGTAATGAAAAACTGTTTTTT.

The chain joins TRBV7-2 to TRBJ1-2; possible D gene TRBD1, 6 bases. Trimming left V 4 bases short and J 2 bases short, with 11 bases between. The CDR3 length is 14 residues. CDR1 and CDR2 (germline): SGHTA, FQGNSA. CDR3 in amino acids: CASSYAGQNYGYTF. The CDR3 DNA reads TGTGCCAGCAGCTACGCGGGACAAAACTATGGCTACACCTTC. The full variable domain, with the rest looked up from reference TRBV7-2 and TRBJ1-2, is GAGVSQSPSNKVTEKGKDVELRCDPISGHTALYWYRQSLGQGLEFLIYFQGNSAPDKSGLPSDRFSAERTGGSVSTLTIQRTQQEDSAVYLCASSYAGQNYGYTFGSGTRLTVV.

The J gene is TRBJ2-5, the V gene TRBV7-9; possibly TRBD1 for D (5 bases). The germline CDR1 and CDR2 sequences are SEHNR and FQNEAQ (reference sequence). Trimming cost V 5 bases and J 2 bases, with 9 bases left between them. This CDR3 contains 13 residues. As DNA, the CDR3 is TGTGCCAGCAGCCCCCGACAGCAAGAGACCCAGTACTTC. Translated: CASSPRQQETQYF.

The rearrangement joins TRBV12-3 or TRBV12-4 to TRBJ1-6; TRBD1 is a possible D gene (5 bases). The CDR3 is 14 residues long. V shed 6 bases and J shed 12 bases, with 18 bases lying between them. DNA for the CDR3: TGTGCCAGCAGGGCCACTCGCTCCCAGGGACCCCTCCACTTT. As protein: CASRATRSQGPLHF.

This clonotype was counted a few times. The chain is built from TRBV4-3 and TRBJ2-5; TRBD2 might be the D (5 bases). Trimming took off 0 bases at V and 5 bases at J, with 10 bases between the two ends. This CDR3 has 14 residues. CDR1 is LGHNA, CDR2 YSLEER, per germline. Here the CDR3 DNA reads TGCGCCAGCAGCCAAGATTACTGGAGGGAGACCCAGTACTTC. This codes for CASSQDYWRETQYF.

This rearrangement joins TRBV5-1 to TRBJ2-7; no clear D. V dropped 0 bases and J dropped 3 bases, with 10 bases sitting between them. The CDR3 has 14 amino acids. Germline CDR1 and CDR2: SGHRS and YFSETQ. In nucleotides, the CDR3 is TGCGCCAGCAGCTTGGAAGGCAGTAACTACGAGCAGTACTTC. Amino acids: CASSLEGSNYEQYF.

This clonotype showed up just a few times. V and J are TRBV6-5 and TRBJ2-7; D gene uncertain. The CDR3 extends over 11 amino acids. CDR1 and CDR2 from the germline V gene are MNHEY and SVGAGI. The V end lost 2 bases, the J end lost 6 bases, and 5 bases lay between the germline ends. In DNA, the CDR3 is TGTGCCAGCAGTTACCGGGCCGAGCAGTACTTC. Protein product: CASSYRAEQYF.

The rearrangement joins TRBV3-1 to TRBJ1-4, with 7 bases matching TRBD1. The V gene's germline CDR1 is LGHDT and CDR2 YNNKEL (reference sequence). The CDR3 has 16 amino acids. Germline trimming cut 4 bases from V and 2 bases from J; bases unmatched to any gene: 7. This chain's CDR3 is CASSPSGQTTNEKLFF. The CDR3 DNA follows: TGTGCCAGCAGCCCGTCGGGACAGACGACTAATGAAAAACTGTTTTTT.

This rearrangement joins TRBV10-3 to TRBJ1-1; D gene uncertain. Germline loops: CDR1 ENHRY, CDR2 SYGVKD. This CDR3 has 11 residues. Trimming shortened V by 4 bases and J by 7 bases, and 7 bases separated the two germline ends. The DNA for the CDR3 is TGTGCCATCAGTGTGAAGATTGAAGCTTTCTTT. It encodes CAISVKIEAFF.

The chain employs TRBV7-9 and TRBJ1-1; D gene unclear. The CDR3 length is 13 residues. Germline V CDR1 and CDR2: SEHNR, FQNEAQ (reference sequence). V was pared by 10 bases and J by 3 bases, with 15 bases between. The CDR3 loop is CATYRERDTEAFF. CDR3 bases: TGTGCCACCTACCGTGAAAGGGACACTGAAGCTTTCTTT.

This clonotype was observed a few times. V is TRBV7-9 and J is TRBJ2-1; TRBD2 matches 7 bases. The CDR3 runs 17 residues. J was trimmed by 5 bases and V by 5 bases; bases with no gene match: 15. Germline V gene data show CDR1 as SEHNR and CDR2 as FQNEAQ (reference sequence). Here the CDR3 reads CASSRTGGGLADNEQFF. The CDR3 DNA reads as TGTGCCAGCAGCCGAACGGGCGGCGGCCTAGCGGACAATGAGCAGTTCTTC.

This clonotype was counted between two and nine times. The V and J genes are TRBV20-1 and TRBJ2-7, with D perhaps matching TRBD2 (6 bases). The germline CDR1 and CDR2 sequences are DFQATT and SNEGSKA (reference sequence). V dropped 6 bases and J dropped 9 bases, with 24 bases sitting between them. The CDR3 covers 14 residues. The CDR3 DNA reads TGCAGTGCCTTTCGAGACGGGACTCGGCTCCGGCAGTACTTC. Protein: CSAFRDGTRLRQYF.

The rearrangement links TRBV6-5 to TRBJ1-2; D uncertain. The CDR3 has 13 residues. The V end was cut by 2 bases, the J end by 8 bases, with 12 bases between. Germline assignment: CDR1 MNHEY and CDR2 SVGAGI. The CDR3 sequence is CASSYTGVRGYTF. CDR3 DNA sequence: TGTGCCAGCAGTTACACGGGCGTTCGGGGCTACACCTTC.

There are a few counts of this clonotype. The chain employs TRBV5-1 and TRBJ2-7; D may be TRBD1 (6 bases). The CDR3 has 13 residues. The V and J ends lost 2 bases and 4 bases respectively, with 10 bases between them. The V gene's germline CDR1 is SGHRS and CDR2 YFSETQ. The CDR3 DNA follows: TGCGCCAGCAGCTTAAGACAGGCTTACGAGCAGTACTTC. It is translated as CASSLRQAYEQYF.

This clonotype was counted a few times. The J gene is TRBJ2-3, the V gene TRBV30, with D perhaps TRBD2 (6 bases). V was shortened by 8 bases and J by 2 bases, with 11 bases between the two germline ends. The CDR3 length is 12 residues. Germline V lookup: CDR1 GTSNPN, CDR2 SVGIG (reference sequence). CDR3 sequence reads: CAGGWVTDTQYF. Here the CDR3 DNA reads TGTGCCGGAGGGTGGGTCACAGATACGCAGTATTTT.

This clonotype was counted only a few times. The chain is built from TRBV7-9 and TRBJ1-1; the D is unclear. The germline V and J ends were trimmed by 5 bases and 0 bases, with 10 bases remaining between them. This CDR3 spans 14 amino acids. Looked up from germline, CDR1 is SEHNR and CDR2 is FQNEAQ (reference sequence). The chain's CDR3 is CASSPEGVNTEAFF. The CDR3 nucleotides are TGTGCCAGCAGCCCCGAAGGTGTGAACACTGAAGCTTTCTTT.

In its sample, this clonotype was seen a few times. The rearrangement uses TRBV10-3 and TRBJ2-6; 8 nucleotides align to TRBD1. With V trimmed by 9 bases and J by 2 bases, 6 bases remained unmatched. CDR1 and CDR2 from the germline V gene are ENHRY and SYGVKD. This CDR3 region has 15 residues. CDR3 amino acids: CAMGQGATGANVLTF. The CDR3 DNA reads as TGTGCCATGGGGCAGGGGGCTACTGGGGCCAACGTCCTGACTTTC.

Here the CDR3 reads CASSLEGGQGNMQFF. The CDR3 DNA sequence: TGCGCCAGCAGCTTGGAGGGCGGACAGGGGAATATGCAGTTCTTC. V gene TRBV5-1 combines with J gene TRBJ2-1, with TRBD1 matching 9 bases. The J segment lost 12 bases and the V segment lost 0 bases, leaving 10 bases of the junction unmatched. This CDR3 spans 15 amino acids. CDR1 and CDR2 (germline): SGHRS, YFSETQ. Full variable domain (outside the CDR3, taken from reference TRBV5-1 and TRBJ2-1): KAGVTQTPRYLIKTRGQQVTLSCSPISGHRSVSWYQQTPGQGLQFLFEYFSETQRNKGNFPGRFSGRQFSNSRSEMNVSTLELGDSALYLCASSLEGGQGNMQFFGPGTRLTVL.

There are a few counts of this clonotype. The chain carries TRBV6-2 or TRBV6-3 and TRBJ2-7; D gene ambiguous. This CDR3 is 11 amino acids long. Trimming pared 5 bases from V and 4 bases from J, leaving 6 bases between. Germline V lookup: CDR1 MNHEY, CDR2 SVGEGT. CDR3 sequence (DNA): TGTGCCAGCAGTGACCCATACGAGCAGTACTTC. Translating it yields CASSDPYEQYF.

The CDR3 protein is CASSLPGTGTYNEQFF. For the CDR3, the DNA is TGTGCCAGCAGCTTACCCGGGACAGGGACGTACAATGAGCAGTTCTTC. The chain uses TRBV11-2 and TRBJ2-1, with 9 bases identical to TRBD1. CDR3 length: 16 amino acids. Germline CDR1 and CDR2: SGHAT and FQNNGV. V was pared by 2 bases and J by 4 bases, with 6 bases of the junction left unmatched.

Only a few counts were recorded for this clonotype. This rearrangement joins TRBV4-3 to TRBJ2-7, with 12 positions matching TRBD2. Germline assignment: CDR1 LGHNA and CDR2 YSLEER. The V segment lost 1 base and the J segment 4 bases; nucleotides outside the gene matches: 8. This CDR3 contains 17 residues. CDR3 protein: CASSQVKASGRVYEQYF. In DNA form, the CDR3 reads TGCGCCAGCAGCCAAGTTAAGGCTAGCGGGAGGGTTTACGAGCAGTACTTC.

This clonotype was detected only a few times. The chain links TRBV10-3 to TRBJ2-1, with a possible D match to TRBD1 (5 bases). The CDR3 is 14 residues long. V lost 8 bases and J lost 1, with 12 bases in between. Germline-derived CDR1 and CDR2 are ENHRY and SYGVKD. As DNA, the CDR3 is TGTGCCATCCGGGCAGACAGTTCCTACAATGAGCAGTTCTTC. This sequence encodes CAIRADSSYNEQFF.

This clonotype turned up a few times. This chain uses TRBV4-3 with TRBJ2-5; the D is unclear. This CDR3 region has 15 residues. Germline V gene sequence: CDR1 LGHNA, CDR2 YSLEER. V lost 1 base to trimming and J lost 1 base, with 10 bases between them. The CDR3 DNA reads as TGCGCCAGCAGCCAAGGACCGGGTCCCCAAGAGACCCAGTACTTC. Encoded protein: CASSQGPGPQETQYF.

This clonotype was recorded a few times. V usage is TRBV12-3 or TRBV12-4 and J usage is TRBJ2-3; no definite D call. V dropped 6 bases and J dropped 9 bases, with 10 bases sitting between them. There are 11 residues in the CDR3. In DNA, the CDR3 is TGTGCCAGCAGGGAAGCAAGGACGCAGTATTTT. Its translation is CASREARTQYF.

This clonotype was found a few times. As DNA, the CDR3 is TGTGCCATCAGTGCCACGGGGGGCCCGTCCTACGAGCAGTACTTC. Translating it yields CAISATGGPSYEQYF. V is TRBV10-3 and J is TRBJ2-7; maybe TRBD2 (7 bases). The CDR3 covers 15 residues. V lost 4 bases and J 1 base, leaving 14 bases between the germline ends. Germline V gives CDR1 ENHRY, CDR2 SYGVKD.

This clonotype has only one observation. Written as DNA, the CDR3 is TGTGCCAGCAGCCCCGCGGGCCGGAGACTCACTACTAGCACAGATACGCAGTATTTT. Protein sequence: CASSPAGRRLTTSTDTQYF. The V gene is TRBV11-2, the J gene TRBJ2-3, with D possibly TRBD2 on 5 matching bases. The germline V and J ends were trimmed by 5 bases and 0 bases, with 24 bases remaining between them. CDR1 is SGHAT, CDR2 FQNNGV, per germline. CDR3 length equals 19 residues.

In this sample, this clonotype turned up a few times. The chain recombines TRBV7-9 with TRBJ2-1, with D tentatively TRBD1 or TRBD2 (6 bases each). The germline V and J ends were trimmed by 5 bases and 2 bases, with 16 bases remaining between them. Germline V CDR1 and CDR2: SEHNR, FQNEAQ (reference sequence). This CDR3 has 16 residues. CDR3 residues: CASSAMSGGPYNEQFF. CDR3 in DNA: TGTGCCAGCAGCGCAATGTCTGGGGGGCCCTACAATGAGCAGTTCTTC. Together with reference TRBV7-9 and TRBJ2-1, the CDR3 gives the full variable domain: DTGVSQNPRHKITKRGQNVTFRCDPISEHNRLYWYRQTLGQGPEFLTYFQNEAQLEKSRLLSDRFSAERPKGSFSTLEIQRTEQGDSAMYLCASSAMSGGPYNEQFFGPGTRLTVL.

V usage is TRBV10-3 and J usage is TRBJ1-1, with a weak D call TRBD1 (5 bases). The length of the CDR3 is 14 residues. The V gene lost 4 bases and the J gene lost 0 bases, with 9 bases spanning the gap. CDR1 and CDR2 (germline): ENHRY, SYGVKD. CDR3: CAISAGTLNTEAFF. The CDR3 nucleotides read TGTGCCATCAGTGCAGGGACTTTGAACACTGAAGCTTTCTTT.

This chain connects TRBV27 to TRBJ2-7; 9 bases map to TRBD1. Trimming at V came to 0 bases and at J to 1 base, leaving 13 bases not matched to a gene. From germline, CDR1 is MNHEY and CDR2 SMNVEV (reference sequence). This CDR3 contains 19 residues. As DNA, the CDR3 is TGTGCCAGCAGTTTATCGACAGGACTCGGACAGGGGAAATCCTACGAGCAGTACTTC. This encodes CASSLSTGLGQGKSYEQYF.

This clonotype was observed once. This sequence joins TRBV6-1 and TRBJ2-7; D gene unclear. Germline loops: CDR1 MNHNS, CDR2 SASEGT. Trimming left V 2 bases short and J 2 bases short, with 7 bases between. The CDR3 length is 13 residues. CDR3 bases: TGTGCCAGCAGTGAACACATCACCTACGAGCAGTACTTC. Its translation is CASSEHITYEQYF.

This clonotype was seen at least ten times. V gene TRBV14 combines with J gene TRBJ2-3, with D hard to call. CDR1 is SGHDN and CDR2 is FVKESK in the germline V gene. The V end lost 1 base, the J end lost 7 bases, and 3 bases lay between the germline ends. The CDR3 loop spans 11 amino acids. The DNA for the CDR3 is TGTGCCAGCAGCCAAGTTTATACGCAGTATTTT. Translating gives CASSQVYTQYF.

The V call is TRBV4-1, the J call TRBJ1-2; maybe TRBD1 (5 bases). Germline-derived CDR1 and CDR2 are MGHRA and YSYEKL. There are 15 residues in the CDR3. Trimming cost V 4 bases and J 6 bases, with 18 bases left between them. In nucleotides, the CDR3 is TGCGCCAGCAGCCTATCAGGGTTCCAAGACCATGGCTACACCTTC. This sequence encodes CASSLSGFQDHGYTF.